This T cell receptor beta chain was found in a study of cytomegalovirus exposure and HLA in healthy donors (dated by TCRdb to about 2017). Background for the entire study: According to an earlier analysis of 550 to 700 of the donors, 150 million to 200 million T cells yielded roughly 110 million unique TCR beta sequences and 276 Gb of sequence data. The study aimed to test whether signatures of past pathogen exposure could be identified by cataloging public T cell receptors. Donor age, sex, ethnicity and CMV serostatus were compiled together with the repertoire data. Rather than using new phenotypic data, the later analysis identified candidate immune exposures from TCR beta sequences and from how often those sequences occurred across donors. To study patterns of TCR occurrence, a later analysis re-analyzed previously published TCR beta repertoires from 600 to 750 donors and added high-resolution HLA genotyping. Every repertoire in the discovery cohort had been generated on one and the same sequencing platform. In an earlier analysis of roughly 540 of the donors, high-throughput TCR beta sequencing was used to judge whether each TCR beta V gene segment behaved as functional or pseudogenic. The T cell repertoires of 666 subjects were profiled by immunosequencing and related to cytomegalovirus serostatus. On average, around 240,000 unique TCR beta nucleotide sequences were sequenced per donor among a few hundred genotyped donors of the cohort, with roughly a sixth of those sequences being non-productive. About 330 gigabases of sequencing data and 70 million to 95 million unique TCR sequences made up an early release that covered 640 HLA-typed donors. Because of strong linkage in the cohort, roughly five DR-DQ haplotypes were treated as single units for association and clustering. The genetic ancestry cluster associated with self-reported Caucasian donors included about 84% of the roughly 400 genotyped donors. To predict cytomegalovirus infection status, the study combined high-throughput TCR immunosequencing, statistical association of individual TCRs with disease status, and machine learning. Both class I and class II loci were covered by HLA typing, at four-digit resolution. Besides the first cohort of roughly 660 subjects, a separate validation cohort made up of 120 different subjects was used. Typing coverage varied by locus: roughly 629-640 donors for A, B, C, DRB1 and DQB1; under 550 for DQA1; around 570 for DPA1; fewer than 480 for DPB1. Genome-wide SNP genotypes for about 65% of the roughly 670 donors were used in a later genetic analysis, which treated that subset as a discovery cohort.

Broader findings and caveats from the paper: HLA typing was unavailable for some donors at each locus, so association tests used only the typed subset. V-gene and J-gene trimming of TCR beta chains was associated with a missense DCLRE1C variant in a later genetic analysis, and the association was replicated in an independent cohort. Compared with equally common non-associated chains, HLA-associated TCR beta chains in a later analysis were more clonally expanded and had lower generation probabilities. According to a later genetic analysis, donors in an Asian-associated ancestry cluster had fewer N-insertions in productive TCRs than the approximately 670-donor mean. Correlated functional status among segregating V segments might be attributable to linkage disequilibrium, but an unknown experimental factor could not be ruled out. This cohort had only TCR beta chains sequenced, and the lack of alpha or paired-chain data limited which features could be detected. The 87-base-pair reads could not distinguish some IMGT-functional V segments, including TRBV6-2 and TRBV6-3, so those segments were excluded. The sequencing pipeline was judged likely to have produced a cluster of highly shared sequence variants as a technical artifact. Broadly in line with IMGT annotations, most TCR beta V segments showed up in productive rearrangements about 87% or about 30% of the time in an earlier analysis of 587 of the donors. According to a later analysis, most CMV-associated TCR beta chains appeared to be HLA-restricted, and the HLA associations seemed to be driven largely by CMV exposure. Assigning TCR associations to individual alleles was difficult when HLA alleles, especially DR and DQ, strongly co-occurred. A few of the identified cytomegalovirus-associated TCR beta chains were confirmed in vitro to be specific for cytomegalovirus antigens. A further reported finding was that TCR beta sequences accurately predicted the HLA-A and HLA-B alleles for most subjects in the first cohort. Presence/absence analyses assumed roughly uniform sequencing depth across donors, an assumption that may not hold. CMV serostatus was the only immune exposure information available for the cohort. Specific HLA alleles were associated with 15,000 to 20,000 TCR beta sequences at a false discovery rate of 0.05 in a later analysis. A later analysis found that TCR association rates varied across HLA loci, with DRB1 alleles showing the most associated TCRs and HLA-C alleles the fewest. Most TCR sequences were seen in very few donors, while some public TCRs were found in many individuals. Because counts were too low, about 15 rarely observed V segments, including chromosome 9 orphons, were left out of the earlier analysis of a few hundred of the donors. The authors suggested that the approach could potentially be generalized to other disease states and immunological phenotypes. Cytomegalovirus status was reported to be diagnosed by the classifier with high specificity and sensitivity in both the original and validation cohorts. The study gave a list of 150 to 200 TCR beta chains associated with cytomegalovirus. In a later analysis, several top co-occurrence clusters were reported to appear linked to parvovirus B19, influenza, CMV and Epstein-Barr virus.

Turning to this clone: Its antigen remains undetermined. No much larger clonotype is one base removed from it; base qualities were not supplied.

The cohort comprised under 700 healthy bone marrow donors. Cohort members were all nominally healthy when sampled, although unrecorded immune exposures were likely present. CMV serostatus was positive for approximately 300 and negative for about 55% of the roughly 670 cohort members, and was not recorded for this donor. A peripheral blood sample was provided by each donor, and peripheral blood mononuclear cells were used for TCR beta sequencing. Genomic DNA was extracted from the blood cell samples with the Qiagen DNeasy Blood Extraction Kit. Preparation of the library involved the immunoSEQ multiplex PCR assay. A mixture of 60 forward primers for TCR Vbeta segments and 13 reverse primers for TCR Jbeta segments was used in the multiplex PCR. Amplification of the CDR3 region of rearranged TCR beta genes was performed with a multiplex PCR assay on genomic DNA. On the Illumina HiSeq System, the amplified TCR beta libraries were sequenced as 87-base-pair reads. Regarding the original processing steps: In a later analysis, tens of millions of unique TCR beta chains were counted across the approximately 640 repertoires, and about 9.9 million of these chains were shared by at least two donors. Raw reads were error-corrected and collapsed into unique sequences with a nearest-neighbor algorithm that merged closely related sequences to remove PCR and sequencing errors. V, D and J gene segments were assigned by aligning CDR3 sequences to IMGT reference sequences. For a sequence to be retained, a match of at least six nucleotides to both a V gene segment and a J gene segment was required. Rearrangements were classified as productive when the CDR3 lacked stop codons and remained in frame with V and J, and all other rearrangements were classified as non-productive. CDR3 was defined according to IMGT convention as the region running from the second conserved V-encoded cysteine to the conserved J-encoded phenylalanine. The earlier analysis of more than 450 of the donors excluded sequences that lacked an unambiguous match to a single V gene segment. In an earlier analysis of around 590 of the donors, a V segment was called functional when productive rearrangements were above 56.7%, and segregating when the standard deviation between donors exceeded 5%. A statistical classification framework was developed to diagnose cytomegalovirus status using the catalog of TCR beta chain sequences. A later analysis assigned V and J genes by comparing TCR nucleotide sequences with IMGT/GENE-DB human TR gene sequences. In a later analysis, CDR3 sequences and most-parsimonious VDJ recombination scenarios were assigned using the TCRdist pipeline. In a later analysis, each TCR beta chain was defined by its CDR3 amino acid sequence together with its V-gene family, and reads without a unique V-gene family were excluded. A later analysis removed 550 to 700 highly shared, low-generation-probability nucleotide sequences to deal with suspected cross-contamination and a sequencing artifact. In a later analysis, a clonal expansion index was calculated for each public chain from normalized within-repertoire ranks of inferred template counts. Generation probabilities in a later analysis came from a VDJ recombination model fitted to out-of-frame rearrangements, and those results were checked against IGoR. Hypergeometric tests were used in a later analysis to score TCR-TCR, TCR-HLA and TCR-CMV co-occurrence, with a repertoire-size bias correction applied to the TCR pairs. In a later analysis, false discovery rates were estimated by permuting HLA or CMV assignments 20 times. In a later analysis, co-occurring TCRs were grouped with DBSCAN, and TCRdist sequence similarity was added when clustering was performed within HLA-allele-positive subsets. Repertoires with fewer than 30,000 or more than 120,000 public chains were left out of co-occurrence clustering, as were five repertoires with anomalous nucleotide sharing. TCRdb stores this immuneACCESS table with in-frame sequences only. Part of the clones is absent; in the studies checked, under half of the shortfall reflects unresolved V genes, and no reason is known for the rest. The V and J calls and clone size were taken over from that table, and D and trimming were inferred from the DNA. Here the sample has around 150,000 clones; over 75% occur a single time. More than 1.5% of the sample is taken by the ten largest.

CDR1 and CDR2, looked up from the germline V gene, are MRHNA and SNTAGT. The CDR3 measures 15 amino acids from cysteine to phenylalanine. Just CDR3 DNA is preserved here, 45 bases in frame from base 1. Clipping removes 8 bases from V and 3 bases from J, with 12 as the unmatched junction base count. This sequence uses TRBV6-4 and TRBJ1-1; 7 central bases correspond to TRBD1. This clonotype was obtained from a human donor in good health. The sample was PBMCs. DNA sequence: TGTGCCAGCCGGCCGGAGGGGGCAAGGGACACTGAAGCTTTCTTT. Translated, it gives CASRPEGARDTEAFF.